The subject of this entry is one TCR beta chain. The target antigen is unknown. Germline V gene sequence: CDR1 MDHEN, CDR2 SYDVKM. Trimming removed 10 bases from V and 2 bases from J, with 15 bases in between. The CDR3 is 13 residues long. The protocol was immunoSEQ multiplex PCR, while the TCRdb copy is restricted to in-frame clones and leaves out a portion. The sample includes about 680,000 clones, approximately 73% of them seen just once. These data come from a study of shared clonotypes between healthy human individuals. Findings of the study overall: Non-shared clonotypes displayed generation probabilities falling below those of clonotypes present in all four donors.

The chain joins TRBV28 to TRBJ2-7; D is unresolved. This TCR was recovered from a woman aged 25 to 39 in good health. Sequencing was carried out using memory CD4+ T cells sorted from blood. Subset reported: CD45RA-negative fraction. DNA of the CDR3: TGTGCCACCGCAGAAGGACCTGCCTACGAGCAGTACTTC. Protein: CATAEGPAYEQYF.